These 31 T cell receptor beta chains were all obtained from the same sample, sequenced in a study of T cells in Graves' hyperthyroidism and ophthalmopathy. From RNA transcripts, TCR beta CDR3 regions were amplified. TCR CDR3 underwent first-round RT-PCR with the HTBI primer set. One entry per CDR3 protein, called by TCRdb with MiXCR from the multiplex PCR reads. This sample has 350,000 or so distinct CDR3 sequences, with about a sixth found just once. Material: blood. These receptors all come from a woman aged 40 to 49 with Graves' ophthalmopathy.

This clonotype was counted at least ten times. This CDR3 is CASSLERGGEAFF. The CDR3 nucleotides read TGTGCCAGCAGCTTGGAGAGGGGCGGTGAAGCTTTCTTT. The rearrangement uses TRBV5-4 and TRBJ1-1; possible D gene TRBD1, 5 bases. The CDR3 is made up of 13 amino acids. The germline V gene encodes CDR1 SGHNT and CDR2 YYREEE (reference sequence). V gave up 0 bases and J gave up 7 bases, with 10 bases separating them.

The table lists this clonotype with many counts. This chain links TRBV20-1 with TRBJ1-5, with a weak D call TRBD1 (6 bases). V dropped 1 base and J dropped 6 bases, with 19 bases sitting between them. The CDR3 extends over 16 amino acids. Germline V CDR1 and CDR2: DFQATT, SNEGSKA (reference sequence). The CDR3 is CSARVGFSGVTQPQHF. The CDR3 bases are TGCAGTGCTAGAGTGGGATTTTCAGGGGTTACTCAGCCCCAGCATTTT.

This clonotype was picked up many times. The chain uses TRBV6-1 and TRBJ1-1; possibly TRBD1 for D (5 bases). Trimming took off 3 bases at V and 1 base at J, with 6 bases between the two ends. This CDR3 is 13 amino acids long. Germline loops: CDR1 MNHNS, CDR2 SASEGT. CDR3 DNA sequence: TGTGCCAGCAGTGACAGGGAGAACACTGAAGCTTTCTTT. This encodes CASSDRENTEAFF.

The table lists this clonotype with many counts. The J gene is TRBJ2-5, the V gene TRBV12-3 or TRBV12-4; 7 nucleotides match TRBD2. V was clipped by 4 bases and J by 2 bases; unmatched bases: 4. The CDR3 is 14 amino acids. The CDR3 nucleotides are TGTGCCAGCAGTTCGGCGGGAGCGCAAGAGACCCAGTACTTC. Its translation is CASSSAGAQETQYF.

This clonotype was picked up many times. CDR3 sequence (DNA): TGTGCCAGCAGTTTATCACAGGGGGAAGCTTTCTTT. Translating it yields CASSLSQGEAFF. The chain joins TRBV28 to TRBJ1-1; 7 bases fit TRBD1. The trim removed 1 base at V and 8 bases at J, leaving 1 base unmatched. CDR3 length: 12 amino acids. Germline CDR1 is MDHEN and CDR2 is SYDVKM. Full variable domain (remainder filled in from reference TRBV28 and TRBJ1-1): DVKVTQSSRYLVKRTGEKVFLECVQDMDHENMFWYRQDPGLGLRLIYFSYDVKMKEKGDIPEGYSVSREKKERFSLILESASTNQTSMYLCASSLSQGEAFFGQGTRLTVV.

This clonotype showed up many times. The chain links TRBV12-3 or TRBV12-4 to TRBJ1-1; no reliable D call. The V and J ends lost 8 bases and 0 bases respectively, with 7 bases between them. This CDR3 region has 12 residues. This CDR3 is CASHRLNTEAFF. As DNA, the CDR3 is TGTGCCAGCCACAGACTGAACACTGAAGCTTTCTTT.

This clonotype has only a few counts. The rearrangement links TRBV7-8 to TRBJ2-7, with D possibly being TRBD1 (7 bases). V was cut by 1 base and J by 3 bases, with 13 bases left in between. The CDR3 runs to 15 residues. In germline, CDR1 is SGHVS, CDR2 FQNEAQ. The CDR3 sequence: CASSLGAGGLYEQYF. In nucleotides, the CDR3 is TGTGCCAGCAGCTTAGGGGCAGGGGGGCTCTACGAGCAGTACTTC.

The chain's CDR3 is CASSSDRQIYGYTF. DNA of the CDR3: TGTGCCAGCAGTTCCGATCGACAGATCTATGGCTACACCTTC. The genes are TRBV6-5 and TRBJ1-2, with D possibly matching TRBD1 (5 bases). The germline gives CDR1 MNHEY, CDR2 SVGAGI. The CDR3 sequence is 14 residues long. V gave up 4 bases and J gave up 4 bases, with 13 bases separating them.

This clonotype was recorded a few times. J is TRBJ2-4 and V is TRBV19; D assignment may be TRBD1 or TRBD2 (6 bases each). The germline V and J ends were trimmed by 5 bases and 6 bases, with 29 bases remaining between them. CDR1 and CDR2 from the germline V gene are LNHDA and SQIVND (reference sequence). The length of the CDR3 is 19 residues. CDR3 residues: CASSPSGRVGTGRRNIQYF. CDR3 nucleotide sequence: TGTGCCAGTAGTCCCAGTGGTCGTGTGGGAACAGGGAGGAGAAACATTCAGTACTTC. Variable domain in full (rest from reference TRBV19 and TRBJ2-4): DGGITQSPKYLFRKEGQNVTLSCEQNLNHDAMYWYRQDPGQGLRLIYYSQIVNDFQKGDIAEGYSVSREKKESFPLTVTSAQKNPTAFYLCASSPSGRVGTGRRNIQYFGAGTRLSVL.

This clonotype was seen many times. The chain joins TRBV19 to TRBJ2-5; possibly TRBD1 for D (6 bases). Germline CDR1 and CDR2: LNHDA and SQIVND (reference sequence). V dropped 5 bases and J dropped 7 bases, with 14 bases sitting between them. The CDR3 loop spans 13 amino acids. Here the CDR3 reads CASSLGPRGTQYF. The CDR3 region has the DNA TGTGCCAGTAGTCTTGGACCCAGGGGGACCCAGTACTTC.

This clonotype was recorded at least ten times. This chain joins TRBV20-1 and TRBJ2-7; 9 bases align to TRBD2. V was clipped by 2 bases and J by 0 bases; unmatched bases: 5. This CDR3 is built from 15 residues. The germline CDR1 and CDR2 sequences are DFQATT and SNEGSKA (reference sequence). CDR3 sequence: CSARLTSGSSYEQYF. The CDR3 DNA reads TGCAGTGCTAGATTAACTAGCGGGTCCTCCTACGAGCAGTACTTC.

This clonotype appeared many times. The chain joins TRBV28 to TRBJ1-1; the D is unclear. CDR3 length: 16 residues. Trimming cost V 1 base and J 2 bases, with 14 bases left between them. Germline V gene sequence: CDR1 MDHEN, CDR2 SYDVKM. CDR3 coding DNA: TGTGCCAGCAGTTTATTCTCCGGGGTGGGCAACACTGAAGCTTTCTTT. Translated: CASSLFSGVGNTEAFF.

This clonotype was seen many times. This CDR3 is CASSLSGTGDEQYF. The CDR3, as DNA: TGTGCCAGCAGCCTCTCCGGGACAGGTGACGAGCAGTACTTC. This chain links TRBV16 with TRBJ2-7; the match to TRBD1 covers 8 bases. The CDR3 extends over 14 amino acids. CDR1 and CDR2 (germline): KGHSY, FQNENV. The junction had 7 bases not matched to a gene; V was cut back by 4 bases and J by 5 bases.

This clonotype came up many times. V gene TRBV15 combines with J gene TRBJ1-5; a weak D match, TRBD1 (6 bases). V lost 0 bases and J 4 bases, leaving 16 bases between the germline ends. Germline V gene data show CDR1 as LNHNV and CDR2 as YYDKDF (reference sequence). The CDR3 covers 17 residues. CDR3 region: CATSRDVGRGPNQPQHF. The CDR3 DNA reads TGTGCCACCAGCAGAGATGTCGGCAGGGGCCCGAATCAGCCCCAGCATTTT. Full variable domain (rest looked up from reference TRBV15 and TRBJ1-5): DAMVIQNPRYQVTQFGKPVTLSCSQTLNHNVMYWYQQKSSQAPKLLFHYYDKDFNNEADTPDNFQSRRPNTSFCFLDIRSPGLGDTAMYLCATSRDVGRGPNQPQHFGDGTRLSIL.

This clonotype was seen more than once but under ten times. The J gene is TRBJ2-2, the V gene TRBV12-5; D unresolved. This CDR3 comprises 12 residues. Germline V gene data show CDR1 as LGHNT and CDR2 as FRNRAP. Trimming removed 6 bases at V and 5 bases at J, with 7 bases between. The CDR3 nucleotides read TGTGCTAGTGGGGGATTAACCGGGGAGCTGTTTTTT. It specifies CASGGLTGELFF.

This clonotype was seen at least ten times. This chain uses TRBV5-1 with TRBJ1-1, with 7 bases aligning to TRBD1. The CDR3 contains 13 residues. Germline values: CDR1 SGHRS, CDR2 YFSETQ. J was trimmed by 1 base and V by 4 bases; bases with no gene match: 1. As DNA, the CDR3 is TGCGCCAGCAGCGGGACAGCGAACACTGAAGCTTTCTTT. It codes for CASSGTANTEAFF.

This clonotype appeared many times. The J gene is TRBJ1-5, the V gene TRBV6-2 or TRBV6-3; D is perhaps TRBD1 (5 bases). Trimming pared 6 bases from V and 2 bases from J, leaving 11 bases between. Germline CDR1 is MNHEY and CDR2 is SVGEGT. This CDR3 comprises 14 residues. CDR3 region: CASRGRERNQPQHF. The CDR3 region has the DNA TGTGCCAGCAGGGGGCGCGAACGCAATCAGCCCCAGCATTTT.

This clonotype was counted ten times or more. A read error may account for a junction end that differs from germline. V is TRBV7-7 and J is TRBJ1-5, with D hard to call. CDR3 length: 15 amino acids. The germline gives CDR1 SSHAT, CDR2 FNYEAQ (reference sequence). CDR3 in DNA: TGTGCTAGCAGCTTAGCACGGGTGGGCAATCAGCCCCAGCATTTT. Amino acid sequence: CASSLARVGNQPQHF.

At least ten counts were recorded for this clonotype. The CDR3 loop reads CASSRQGQGTEAFF. CDR3 sequence (DNA): TGTGCCAGCAGCCGACAGGGTCAGGGCACTGAAGCTTTCTTT. This sequence joins TRBV6-1 and TRBJ1-1, with 7 nucleotides matching TRBD1. V trimming: 6 bases; J trimming: 4 bases; junction bases outside the gene matches: 8. The germline V gene encodes CDR1 MNHNS and CDR2 SASEGT. The CDR3 contains 14 residues.

The chain's CDR3 is CASSQDGLAASYNEQFF. CDR3 bases: TGTGCCAGCAGCCAAGACGGCCTAGCGGCCTCCTACAATGAGCAGTTCTTC. The chain carries TRBV4-2 and TRBJ2-1; 7 bases line up with TRBD2. The CDR3 loop spans 17 amino acids. The germline V gene has CDR1 LGHNA and CDR2 YNFKEQ. V shed 0 bases and J 0 bases; nucleotides not matched to a gene: 5.

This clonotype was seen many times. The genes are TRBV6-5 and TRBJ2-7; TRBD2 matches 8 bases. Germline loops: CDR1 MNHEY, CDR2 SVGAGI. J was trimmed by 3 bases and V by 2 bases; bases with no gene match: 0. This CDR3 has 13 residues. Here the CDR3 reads CASSYGTSYEQYF. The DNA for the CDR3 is TGTGCCAGCAGTTACGGGACTAGCTACGAGCAGTACTTC.

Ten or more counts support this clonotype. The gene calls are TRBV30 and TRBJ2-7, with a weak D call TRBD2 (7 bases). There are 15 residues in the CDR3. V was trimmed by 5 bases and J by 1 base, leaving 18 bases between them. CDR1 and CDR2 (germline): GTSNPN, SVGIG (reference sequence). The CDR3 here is CAWGGGSGTSYEQYF. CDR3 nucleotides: TGTGCCTGGGGGGGGGGAAGCGGGACATCCTACGAGCAGTACTTC.

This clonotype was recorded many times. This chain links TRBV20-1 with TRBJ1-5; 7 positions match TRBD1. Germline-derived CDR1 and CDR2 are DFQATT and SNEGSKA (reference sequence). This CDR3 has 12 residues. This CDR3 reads CSYQAGGQPQHF. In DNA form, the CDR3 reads TGCAGCTACCAAGCAGGGGGGCAGCCCCAGCATTTT.

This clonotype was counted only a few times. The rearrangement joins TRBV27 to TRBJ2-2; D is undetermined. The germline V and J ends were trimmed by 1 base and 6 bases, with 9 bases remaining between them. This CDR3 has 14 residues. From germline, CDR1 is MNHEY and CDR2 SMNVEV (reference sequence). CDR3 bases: TGTGCCAGCAGTTTATTGGCCCCTGCCGGGGAGCTGTTTTTT. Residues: CASSLLAPAGELFF.

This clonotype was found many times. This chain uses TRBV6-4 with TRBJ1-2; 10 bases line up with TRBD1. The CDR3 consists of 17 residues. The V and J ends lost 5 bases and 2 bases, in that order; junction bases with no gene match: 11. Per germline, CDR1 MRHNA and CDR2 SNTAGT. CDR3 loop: CASSPPGTGVGNYGYTF. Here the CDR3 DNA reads TGTGCCAGCAGTCCCCCCGGGACAGGGGTTGGAAACTATGGCTACACCTTC.

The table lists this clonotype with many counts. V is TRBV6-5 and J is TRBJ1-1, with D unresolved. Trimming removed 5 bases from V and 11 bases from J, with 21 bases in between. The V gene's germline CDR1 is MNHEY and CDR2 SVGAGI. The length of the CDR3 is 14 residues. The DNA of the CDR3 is TGTGCCAGCAGTCGAGACGGCGGTGGAAAAGGGGCTTTCTTT. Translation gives CASSRDGGGKGAFF.

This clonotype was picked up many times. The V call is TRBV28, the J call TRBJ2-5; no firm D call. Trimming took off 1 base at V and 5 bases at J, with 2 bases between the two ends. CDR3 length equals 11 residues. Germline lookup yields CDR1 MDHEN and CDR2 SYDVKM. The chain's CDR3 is CASSLYETQYF. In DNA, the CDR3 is TGTGCCAGCAGTTTATATGAGACCCAGTACTTC.

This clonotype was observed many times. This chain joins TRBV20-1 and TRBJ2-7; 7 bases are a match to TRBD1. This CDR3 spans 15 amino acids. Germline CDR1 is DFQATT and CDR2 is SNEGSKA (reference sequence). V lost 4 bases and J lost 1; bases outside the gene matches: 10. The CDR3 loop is CSATPPEGQSYEQYF. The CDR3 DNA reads TGCAGTGCTACACCTCCTGAGGGACAGTCCTACGAGCAGTACTTC.

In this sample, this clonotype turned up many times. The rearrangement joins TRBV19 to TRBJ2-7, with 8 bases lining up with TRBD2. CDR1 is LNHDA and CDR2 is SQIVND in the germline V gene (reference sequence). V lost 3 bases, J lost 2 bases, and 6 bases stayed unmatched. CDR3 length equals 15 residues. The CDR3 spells CASSMSLADTYEQYF. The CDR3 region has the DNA TGTGCCAGTAGTATGTCACTAGCGGATACCTACGAGCAGTACTTC.

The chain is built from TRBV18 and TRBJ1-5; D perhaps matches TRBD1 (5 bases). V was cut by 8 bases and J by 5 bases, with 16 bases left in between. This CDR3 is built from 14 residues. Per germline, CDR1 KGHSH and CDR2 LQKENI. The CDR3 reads CASPTRTGHQPQHF. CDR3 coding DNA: TGTGCCAGCCCGACGAGGACGGGACATCAGCCCCAGCATTTT.

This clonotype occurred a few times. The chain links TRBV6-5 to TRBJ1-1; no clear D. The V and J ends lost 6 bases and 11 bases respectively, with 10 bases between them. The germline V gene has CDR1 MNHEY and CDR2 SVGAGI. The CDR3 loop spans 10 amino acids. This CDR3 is CASSGLLAFF. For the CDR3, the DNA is TGTGCCAGCAGCGGGTTGTTGGCTTTCTTT.